This T cell receptor (beta chain) was obtained from a study of patients and donors after allogeneic stem cell transplantation. Germline CDR1 SGDLS, CDR2 YYNGEE. The V gene lost 0 bases and the J gene lost 5 bases, with 14 bases spanning the gap. The CDR3 length is 15 residues. Each CDR3 protein is one row after TCRdb ran MiXCR on the RT-PCR reads. In the table there are about 150,000 distinct CDR3 sequences, approximately 37% of which are singletons. Sequenced: blood, either unsorted or a sorted T cell fraction (not recorded which). The sequence was obtained from a human donor who was either an allogeneic HSCT recipient or a stem cell or donor lymphocyte infusion donor (not recorded which). It is not recorded whose cells these are; they may come from a transplant donor. The chain has TRBV9 and TRBJ1-1; D not certain. The CDR3 here is CASSVADSPATEAFF. CDR3 nucleotide sequence: TGTGCCAGCAGCGTAGCTGACTCCCCGGCAACTGAAGCTTTCTTT. Variable domain in full (rest from reference TRBV9 and TRBJ1-1): DSGVTQTPKHLITATGQRVTLRCSPRSGDLSVYWYQQSLDQGLQFLIQYYNGEERAKGNILERFSAQQFPDLHSELNLSSLELGDSALYFCASSVADSPATEAFFGQGTRLTVV.